This T cell receptor (beta chain) appears in the sequencing data of a study of a mutant IDH1 vaccine in newly diagnosed glioma. Overall study: Those enrolled had earlier been treated with radiotherapy, temozolomide, or both, mostly both.

Time point defined: week 35, safety follow-up. What each vaccine dose contained was 300 ug of mutant IDH1 20-mer peptide, accompanied by topical imiquimod. Profiled with immunoSEQ multiplex PCR; TCRdb holds only in-frame clones, not every one. Of some 46,000 clones listed, around 92% are singletons. On this clone: Its antigen is as yet unknown.

Germline V gene lookup returns CDR1 MNHEY and CDR2 SVGAGI. This CDR3 region has 16 residues. V lost 1 base and J 6 bases, leaving 13 bases between the germline ends. Sequencing was performed on PBMCs, taken from a glioma patient whose treatment included an IDH1 peptide vaccine. The chain combines TRBV6-5 with TRBJ1-6; TRBD1 is a possible D gene (6 bases). The receptor was derived from a man between 50 and 59 years old with glioma. The CDR3 reads CASSYYAGDPNSPLHF. In DNA form, the CDR3 reads TGTGCCAGCAGTTACTATGCAGGGGACCCTAATTCACCCCTCCACTTT.